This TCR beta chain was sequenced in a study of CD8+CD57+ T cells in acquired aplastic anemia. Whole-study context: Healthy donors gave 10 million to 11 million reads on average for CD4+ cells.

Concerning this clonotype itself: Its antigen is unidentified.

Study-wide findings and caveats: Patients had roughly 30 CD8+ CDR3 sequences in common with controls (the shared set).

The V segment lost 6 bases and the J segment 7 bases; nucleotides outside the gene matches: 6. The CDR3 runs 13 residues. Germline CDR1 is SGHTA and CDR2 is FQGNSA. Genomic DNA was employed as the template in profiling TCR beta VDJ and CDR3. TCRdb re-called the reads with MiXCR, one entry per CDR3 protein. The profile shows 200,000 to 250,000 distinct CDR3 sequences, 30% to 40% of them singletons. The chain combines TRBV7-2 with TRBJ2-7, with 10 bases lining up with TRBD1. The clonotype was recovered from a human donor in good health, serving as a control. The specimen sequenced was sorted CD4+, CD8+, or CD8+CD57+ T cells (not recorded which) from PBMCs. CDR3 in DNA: TGTGCCAGCAGTCAGGACAGGGGGACGGAGCAGTACTTC. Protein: CASSQDRGTEQYF.